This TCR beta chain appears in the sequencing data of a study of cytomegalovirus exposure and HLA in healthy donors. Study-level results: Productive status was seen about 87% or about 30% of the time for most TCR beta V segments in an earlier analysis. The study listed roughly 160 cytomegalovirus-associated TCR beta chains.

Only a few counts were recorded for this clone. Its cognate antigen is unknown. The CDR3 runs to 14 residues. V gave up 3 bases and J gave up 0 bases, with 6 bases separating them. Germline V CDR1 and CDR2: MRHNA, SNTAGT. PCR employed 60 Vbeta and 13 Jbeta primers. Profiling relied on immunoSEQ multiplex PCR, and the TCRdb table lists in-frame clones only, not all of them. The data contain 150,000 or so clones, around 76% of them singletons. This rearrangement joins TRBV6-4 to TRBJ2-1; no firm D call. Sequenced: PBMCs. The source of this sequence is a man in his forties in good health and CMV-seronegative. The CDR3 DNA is TGTGCCAGCAGTGAATATTACTCCTACAATGAGCAGTTCTTC. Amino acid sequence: CASSEYYSYNEQFF.